This passage covers 20 T cell receptor beta chains from one sample sequenced in a study of long-term antiretroviral therapy in people with HIV (dated by TCRdb to the early 2020s). The immunoSEQ hsTCRB v3.0 assay was used at survey level resolution to sequence the TRB variable region. Not all clones reach the TCRdb copy of this immuneACCESS table, which keeps in-frame sequences only. Checked studies attribute under half of the gap to unresolved V genes and leave the rest unexplained. The sample has 40,000 or so clones on record, roughly 80% of them singletons. Jointly, the top ten make up 5.5% to 6.5% of the sample. The specimen comprised unsorted PBMCs, sampled 1 year after starting antiretroviral therapy. These receptors all come from a man in his late teens or twenties with HIV.

The rearrangement links TRBV14 to TRBJ2-6; D ambiguous. CDR1 is SGHDN, CDR2 FVKESK, per germline. The V and J ends lost 1 base and 0 bases respectively, with 7 bases between them. This CDR3 is built from 16 residues. CDR3 loop: CASSQVRLSGANVLTF. The CDR3 nucleotides are TGTGCCAGCAGCCAAGTGCGGCTCTCTGGGGCCAACGTCCTGACTTTC.

The CDR3 spells CASSYTRAHALYGYTF. CDR3 coding DNA: TGTGCCAGCAGTTACACCCGTGCACACGCGCTCTATGGCTACACCTTC. The chain combines TRBV6-6 with TRBJ1-2; no clear D gene. This CDR3 region has 16 residues. The V gene's germline CDR1 is MNHNY and CDR2 SVGAGI (reference sequence). Deletions cut 2 bases from V and 4 bases from J, with 17 bases between.

V usage is TRBV19 and J usage is TRBJ2-7, with 11 bases identical to TRBD1. The CDR3 spans 15 residues. The germline gives CDR1 LNHDA, CDR2 SQIVND (reference sequence). Germline trimming cut 5 bases from V and 0 bases from J; bases unmatched to any gene: 3. CDR3 sequence: CASSEGQGASYEQYF. The CDR3 nucleotides are TGTGCCAGTAGTGAAGGACAGGGGGCCTCCTACGAGCAGTACTTC.

The chain is built from TRBV7-2 and TRBJ1-1, with D possibly TRBD1 on 5 matching bases. In germline, CDR1 is SGHTA, CDR2 FQGNSA. V was cut by 3 bases and J by 6 bases, with 14 bases left in between. CDR3 length: 14 amino acids. CDR3 amino acids: CASSLNRFIAEAFF. The DNA for the CDR3 is TGTGCCAGCAGCTTGAACAGGTTCATCGCTGAAGCTTTCTTT.

The chain is built from TRBV6-5 and TRBJ2-7; D not resolved. Germline V gene lookup returns CDR1 MNHEY and CDR2 SVGAGI. The CDR3 sequence is 14 residues long. V was cut by 7 bases and J by 2 bases, with 15 bases left in between. The CDR3 DNA is TGTGCCAGCAAGGGAAGGTCCTTCACCTACGAGCAGTACTTC. The encoded protein is CASKGRSFTYEQYF.

In its sample, this clone was seen once. The chain carries TRBV5-5 and TRBJ1-2, with D possibly being TRBD1 (5 bases). CDR3 size: 14 residues. CDR1 and CDR2 (germline): SGHKS, YYEKEE (reference sequence). Deletions cut 2 bases from V and 6 bases from J, with 14 bases between. The chain's CDR3 is CASSFLAGRDGYTF. CDR3 bases: TGTGCCAGCAGCTTTTTAGCGGGACGGGATGGCTACACCTTC.

The gene calls are TRBV2 and TRBJ1-1; 9 bases map to TRBD1. The CDR3 has 14 residues. In germline, CDR1 is SNHLY, CDR2 FYNNEI. CDR3 residues: CATRGDRANTEAFF. CDR3 nucleotide sequence: TGTGCGACGAGGGGGGACAGGGCGAACACTGAAGCTTTCTTT.

V usage is TRBV7-2 and J usage is TRBJ2-3; D remains ambiguous. Germline lookup yields CDR1 SGHTA and CDR2 FQGNSA. V was pared by 2 bases and J by 2 bases, with 8 bases between. The length of the CDR3 is 14 residues. CDR3 in amino acids: CASSLLGHTDTQYF. CDR3 bases: TGTGCCAGCAGCTTATTAGGCCACACAGATACGCAGTATTTT.

The chain combines TRBV28 with TRBJ1-5; no firm D call. V lost 6 bases to trimming and J lost 0 bases, with 15 bases between them. The CDR3 length is 16 residues. From germline, CDR1 is MDHEN and CDR2 SYDVKM. The CDR3 protein is CASSPPGLYSNQPQHF. The CDR3 DNA sequence: TGTGCCAGCAGCCCACCGGGTCTGTATAGCAATCAGCCCCAGCATTTT.

The chain couples TRBV7-9 to TRBJ1-2; maybe TRBD1 (5 bases). Germline lookup yields CDR1 SEHNR and CDR2 FQNEAQ (reference sequence). The CDR3 runs to 13 residues. Between the trimmed V and J ends, which lost 3 bases and 9 bases, there was a span of 14 bases. CDR3 in amino acids: CASSFRGSGSYTF. In nucleotides, the CDR3 is TGTGCCAGCAGCTTTCGGGGGAGTGGTAGCTACACCTTC.

The chain carries TRBV2 and TRBJ2-1; D ambiguous. Trimming took 3 bases from V and 0 from J, leaving 12 bases between them. Germline loops: CDR1 SNHLY, CDR2 FYNNEI. This CDR3 spans 16 amino acids. The CDR3 loop reads CASSDKRLSSYNEQFF. CDR3 nucleotides: TGTGCCAGCAGTGATAAAAGGCTGAGCTCCTACAATGAGCAGTTCTTC.

The chain has TRBV5-1 and TRBJ2-1; 9 bases are a match to TRBD2. V was pared by 0 bases and J by 0 bases, with 4 bases of the junction left unmatched. The length of the CDR3 is 17 residues. Looked up from germline, CDR1 is SGHRS and CDR2 is YFSETQ. CDR3 DNA: TGCGCCAGCAGCTTGGTTGGGCGGGGGGGCTCCTACAATGAGCAGTTCTTC. It is translated as CASSLVGRGGSYNEQFF.

The sample holds a few counts of this clone. The chain recombines TRBV28 with TRBJ1-5, with 11 bases matching TRBD1. Germline CDR1 MDHEN, CDR2 SYDVKM. The CDR3 contains 16 residues. The V and J ends lost 6 bases and 4 bases, in that order; junction bases with no gene match: 8. The chain's CDR3 is CASSSHGQGANQPQHF. As DNA, the CDR3 is TGTGCCAGCAGCTCACATGGACAGGGGGCAAATCAGCCCCAGCATTTT.

The gene calls are TRBV27 and TRBJ2-1; D gene unclear. This CDR3 region has 14 residues. Germline V CDR1 and CDR2: MNHEY, SMNVEV (reference sequence). Trimming shortened V by 3 bases and J by 7 bases, and 13 bases separated the two germline ends. The CDR3 DNA follows: TGTGCCAGCAGTTTCGTCGGACCTGTTAATGAGCAGTTCTTC. This translates into CASSFVGPVNEQFF.

V gene TRBV4-2 combines with J gene TRBJ2-7, with TRBD2 matching over 7 bases. Germline CDR1 and CDR2: LGHNA and YNFKEQ. After removal of 3 bases from V and 2 bases from J, the junction contained 4 bases not matched to a gene. This CDR3 is 14 amino acids long. Here the CDR3 DNA reads TGTGCCAGCAGCCAGTGGGGGGGGGCCTACGAGCAGTACTTC. Protein sequence: CASSQWGGAYEQYF.

The V call is TRBV5-5, the J call TRBJ2-7, with D perhaps given as TRBD1 or TRBD2 (5 bases each). The V end lost 2 bases, the J end lost 0 bases, and 12 bases lay between the germline ends. The CDR3 has 15 amino acids. The germline gives CDR1 SGHKS, CDR2 YYEKEE (reference sequence). CDR3 in DNA: TGTGCCAGCAGCTTTACCGGGGCGGCCTCCTACGAGCAGTACTTC. Its translation: CASSFTGAASYEQYF.

The chain is built from TRBV9 and TRBJ1-2; D unresolved. In germline, CDR1 is SGDLS, CDR2 YYNGEE. Trimming took off 4 bases at V and 6 bases at J, with 22 bases between the two ends. The CDR3 totals 16 residues. In nucleotides, the CDR3 is TGTGCCAGCAGCCCCAATCCGTGGGCGCCATTGGATGGCTACACCTTC. This gives the protein CASSPNPWAPLDGYTF. Based on the CDR3 plus reference TRBV9 and TRBJ1-2, the full variable domain is DSGVTQTPKHLITATGQRVTLRCSPRSGDLSVYWYQQSLDQGLQFLIQYYNGEERAKGNILERFSAQQFPDLHSELNLSSLELGDSALYFCASSPNPWAPLDGYTFGSGTRLTVV.

The gene calls are TRBV5-4 and TRBJ1-1; D remains ambiguous. CDR1 is SGHNT and CDR2 is YYREEE in the germline V gene (reference sequence). The CDR3 spans 15 residues. The germline V and J ends were trimmed by 4 bases and 7 bases, with 20 bases remaining between them. CDR3 coding DNA: TGTGCCAGCAGCCAAGGTCCCCCAAAGAGATTTGAAGCTTTCTTT. Translating gives CASSQGPPKRFEAFF.

V and J are TRBV18 and TRBJ2-1, with TRBD1 matching 8 bases. The CDR3 runs to 17 residues. V lost 1 base, J lost 5 bases, and 10 bases stayed unmatched. Per the germline V gene, CDR1 is KGHSH and CDR2 is LQKENI. Here the CDR3 reads CASSPLIQGASDNEQFF. CDR3 in DNA: TGTGCCAGCTCACCACTAATTCAGGGGGCGAGCGACAATGAGCAGTTCTTC.

The chain has TRBV9 and TRBJ2-2; tentative D call: TRBD1 (5 bases). This CDR3 contains 14 residues. With 3 bases removed from V and 5 bases from J, the gap between germline ends came to 11 bases. In germline, CDR1 is SGDLS, CDR2 YYNGEE. CDR3 in amino acids: CASSAGPGTGELFF. CDR3 in DNA: TGTGCCAGCAGCGCAGGGCCGGGTACCGGGGAGCTGTTTTTT.